Listed here are 32 T cell receptor beta chains from one sample, sequenced in a study of T cell changes during pregnancy in multiple sclerosis. Here immunoSEQ multiplex PCR was the method, and the copy in TCRdb shows in-frame clones only, minus some. The profile shows 85,000 to 100,000 clones, around 93% of them singletons. The sample was peripheral blood, taken after pregnancy. These TCRs come from a female donor with multiple sclerosis, enrolled in a pregnancy study.

The chain uses TRBV5-6 and TRBJ2-3; 9 nucleotides align to TRBD2. The CDR3 has 17 amino acids. The V segment lost 0 bases and the J segment 6 bases; nucleotides outside the gene matches: 11. Germline values: CDR1 SGHDT, CDR2 YYEEEE. The CDR3 reads CASSLEASGILGDTQYF. The DNA for the CDR3 is TGTGCCAGCAGCTTGGAGGCTAGCGGGATTCTGGGGGATACGCAGTATTTT.

The J gene is TRBJ2-7, the V gene TRBV19; 10 positions agree with TRBD1. The CDR3 is 14 amino acids. Germline V gene lookup returns CDR1 LNHDA and CDR2 SQIVND (reference sequence). V trimming: 5 bases; J trimming: 6 bases; junction bases outside the gene matches: 7. This CDR3 is CASSPGTGASEQYF. CDR3 nucleotides: TGTGCCAGTAGTCCGGGGACAGGGGCTAGCGAGCAGTACTTC.

The chain combines TRBV30 with TRBJ2-2, with TRBD1 as a possible D gene (5 bases). Germline values: CDR1 GTSNPN, CDR2 SVGIG (reference sequence). The CDR3 runs to 15 residues. Trimming took 0 bases from V and 4 from J, leaving 12 bases between them. The chain's CDR3 is CAWSVLDKTTGELFF. DNA for the CDR3: TGTGCCTGGAGTGTACTGGACAAAACCACCGGGGAGCTGTTTTTT.

This clone appeared a few times. The V call is TRBV28, the J call TRBJ1-1; D uncertain. Germline values: CDR1 MDHEN, CDR2 SYDVKM. This CDR3 region has 12 residues. The V end lost 5 bases, the J end lost 11 bases, and 15 bases lay between the germline ends. The CDR3 DNA sequence: TGTGCCAGCAGTAGCGCTCAAACTGGGGCTTTCTTT. This encodes CASSSAQTGAFF. The variable domain in full, with the rest retrieved from reference TRBV28 and TRBJ1-1, is DVKVTQSSRYLVKRTGEKVFLECVQDMDHENMFWYRQDPGLGLRLIYFSYDVKMKEKGDIPEGYSVSREKKERFSLILESASTNQTSMYLCASSSAQTGAFFGQGTRLTVV.

V usage is TRBV7-2 and J usage is TRBJ2-5; 8 bases are a match to TRBD1. The ends lost 5 bases at V and 2 bases at J; junction bases unmatched: 16. The CDR3 covers 18 residues. Germline lookup yields CDR1 SGHTA and CDR2 FQGNSA. The CDR3 sequence is CASSRAPETGERQETQYF. The DNA of the CDR3 is TGTGCCAGCAGCCGGGCGCCGGAGACAGGGGAAAGACAAGAGACCCAGTACTTC.

This sequence joins TRBV2 and TRBJ2-1, with TRBD2 matching 7 bases. This CDR3 region has 14 residues. Per the germline V gene, CDR1 is SNHLY and CDR2 is FYNNEI. V lost 8 bases, J lost 1 base, and 5 bases stayed unmatched. CDR3 DNA: TGTGCCAGCCGGCGGGAGTTGTCCTACAATGAGCAGTTCTTC. The encoded protein is CASRRELSYNEQFF.

The chain combines TRBV19 with TRBJ2-7, with D hard to call. Trimming pared 4 bases from V and 3 bases from J, leaving 13 bases between. CDR3 length equals 14 residues. Germline CDR1 is LNHDA and CDR2 is SQIVND (reference sequence). CDR3 protein: CASSTWNSYYEQYF. The CDR3 coding sequence is TGTGCCAGTAGTACTTGGAACAGCTACTACGAGCAGTACTTC.

The J gene is TRBJ2-1, the V gene TRBV6-1; 7 bases align to TRBD1. Germline trimming cut 6 bases from V and 1 base from J; bases unmatched to any gene: 3. Per the germline V gene, CDR1 is MNHNS and CDR2 is SASEGT. There are 14 residues in the CDR3. The CDR3 nucleotides are TGTGCCAGCAGGAGGGACAGATCCTACAATGAGCAGTTCTTC. Protein sequence: CASRRDRSYNEQFF.

The V gene is TRBV6-6, the J gene TRBJ1-1; tentative D call: TRBD1 (6 bases). CDR1 and CDR2 from the germline V gene are MNHNY and SVGAGI (reference sequence). The CDR3 loop spans 15 amino acids. V dropped 0 bases and J dropped 9 bases, with 17 bases sitting between them. The CDR3 loop is CASSYSQGIDSKAFF. The CDR3 coding sequence is TGTGCCAGCAGTTACTCACAGGGTATCGACTCAAAAGCTTTCTTT.

The chain combines TRBV7-9 with TRBJ2-7, with 8 bases identical to TRBD1. Trimming took 4 bases from V and 2 from J; bases not matched to a gene: 4. Germline V gene lookup returns CDR1 SEHNR and CDR2 FQNEAQ (reference sequence). The CDR3 runs to 14 residues. The CDR3 sequence is CASSSGTGTYEQYF. The CDR3 region has the DNA TGTGCCAGCAGCTCAGGGACAGGAACCTACGAGCAGTACTTC.

The rearrangement links TRBV6-1 to TRBJ1-2; 7 bases map to TRBD1. The CDR3 extends over 13 amino acids. J lost 4 bases, V lost 7 bases, and 6 bases had no gene match. The germline CDR1 and CDR2 sequences are MNHNS and SASEGT. The CDR3 DNA reads TGTGCCAGCATCTTGACAGGGATCTATGGCTACACCTTC. Its protein product is CASILTGIYGYTF.

The chain employs TRBV28 and TRBJ1-4; no clear D. The CDR3 consists of 13 residues. Trimming shortened V by 1 base and J by 7 bases, and 7 bases separated the two germline ends. CDR1 and CDR2 from the germline V gene are MDHEN and SYDVKM. This chain's CDR3 is CASSLFLSEKLFF. The CDR3 DNA reads as TGTGCCAGCAGTTTATTTCTGAGTGAAAAACTGTTTTTT. Full variable domain (missing parts from reference TRBV28 and TRBJ1-4): DVKVTQSSRYLVKRTGEKVFLECVQDMDHENMFWYRQDPGLGLRLIYFSYDVKMKEKGDIPEGYSVSREKKERFSLILESASTNQTSMYLCASSLFLSEKLFFGSGTQLSVL.

This rearrangement joins TRBV7-8 to TRBJ2-3; 9 bases are shared with TRBD2. After removal of 5 bases from V and 3 bases from J, the junction contained 6 bases not matched to a gene. This CDR3 region has 15 residues. CDR1 and CDR2 from the germline V gene are SGHVS and FQNEAQ. The CDR3 nucleotides read TGTGCCAGCAGCCCCCCGGGACTAGCAACAGATACGCAGTATTTT. Its protein is CASSPPGLATDTQYF. Supplemented by reference TRBV7-8 and TRBJ2-3, the full variable domain reads GAGVSQSPRYKVAKRGQDVALRCDPISGHVSLFWYQQALGQGPEFLTYFQNEAQLDKSGLPSDRFFAERPEGSVSTLKIQRTQQEDSAVYLCASSPPGLATDTQYFGPGTRLTVL.

There are a few counts of this clone. The V and J genes are TRBV21-1 and TRBJ1-3. TRBV21-1 is a listed pseudogene. The CDR3 is 19 amino acids. The CDR3 DNA sequence: TGTGCCAGCAGCAAAGAGGGTTTAGAGGGCCAAGGCTGTGGAAACACCATATATTTT. Protein sequence: CASSKEGLEGQGCGNTIYF.

The V and J genes are TRBV4-1 and TRBJ2-1, with D possibly TRBD2 on 6 matching bases. The CDR3 runs 16 residues. Germline CDR1 and CDR2: MGHRA and YSYEKL. V was trimmed by 4 bases and J by 1 base, leaving 14 bases between them. DNA of the CDR3: TGCGCCAGCAGCCCCTTAGCGGTTAAATCCTACAATGAGCAGTTCTTC. It encodes CASSPLAVKSYNEQFF.

This chain connects TRBV6-1 to TRBJ2-1, with TRBD2 matching over 8 bases. The CDR3 contains 14 residues. Germline V lookup: CDR1 MNHNS, CDR2 SASEGT. J lost 5 bases, V lost 8 bases, and 8 bases had no gene match. CDR3 coding DNA: TGTGCCAGCGCGGTAATAGCGGGAAACAATGAGCAGTTCTTC. Its translation: CASAVIAGNNEQFF.

Note on this clone: The junction differs from germline at one of its ends, possibly a read error. V gene TRBV5-4 combines with J gene TRBJ1-2; possibly TRBD1 for D (6 bases). The germline gives CDR1 SGHNT, CDR2 YYREEE (reference sequence). This CDR3 spans 12 amino acids. DNA of the CDR3: TGTGCCAGCAACTTGGACAGCGGCGGCTACACCTTC. It translates to CASNLDSGGYTF.

The chain combines TRBV5-6 with TRBJ1-2; possibly TRBD1 for D (6 bases). There are 13 residues in the CDR3. V was cut by 4 bases and J by 8 bases, with 15 bases left in between. CDR1 SGHDT and CDR2 YYEEEE come from the germline V gene. CDR3 amino acids: CASSAPGGAGYTF. The CDR3, as DNA: TGTGCCAGCAGCGCACCGGGGGGGGCAGGCTACACCTTC.

Here the CDR3 DNA reads TGCGCCAGCAGCTTAGGAGCCTGGACAGGGGAGGAGTCATCTTCTGCCAAAAACATTCAGTACTTC. Protein: CASSLGAWTGEESSSAKNIQYF. The chain carries TRBV5-1 and TRBJ2-4; 9 nucleotides agree with TRBD1. From germline, CDR1 is SGHRS and CDR2 YFSETQ. The V segment lost 2 bases and the J segment 1 base; nucleotides outside the gene matches: 22. This CDR3 contains 22 residues.

This clone was detected only once. V usage is TRBV6-6 and J usage is TRBJ2-7; 10 nucleotides align to TRBD1. From germline, CDR1 is MNHNY and CDR2 SVGAGI (reference sequence). Germline trimming cut 2 bases from V and 6 bases from J; bases unmatched to any gene: 10. The CDR3 length is 16 residues. The CDR3 sequence is CASSYLPGQGITEQYF. As DNA, the CDR3 is TGTGCCAGCAGTTACCTACCGGGACAGGGGATAACCGAGCAGTACTTC.

The chain joins TRBV7-9 to TRBJ2-1, with a possible D match to TRBD1 (5 bases). Germline CDR1 and CDR2: SEHNR and FQNEAQ (reference sequence). The CDR3 sequence is 15 residues long. V was cut by 2 bases and J by 8 bases, with 16 bases left in between. The CDR3 bases are TGTGCCAGCAGCTTATGGGCTAGGGGTATAGATGAGCAGTTCTTC. Protein: CASSLWARGIDEQFF. Full variable domain (rest looked up from reference TRBV7-9 and TRBJ2-1): DTGVSQNPRHKITKRGQNVTFRCDPISEHNRLYWYRQTLGQGPEFLTYFQNEAQLEKSRLLSDRFSAERPKGSFSTLEIQRTEQGDSAMYLCASSLWARGIDEQFFGPGTRLTVL.

Here the CDR3 DNA reads TGTGCCAGCAGCCGACGCGGCGGGTTGAATACGCAGTATTTT. The encoded protein is CASSRRGGLNTQYF. The V gene is TRBV7-8, the J gene TRBJ2-3, with D perhaps matching TRBD2 (5 bases). The V and J ends lost 5 bases and 7 bases respectively, with 16 bases between them. The length of the CDR3 is 14 residues. Germline CDR1 reads SGHVS; CDR2 reads FQNEAQ.

V is TRBV27 and J is TRBJ2-1; 7 nucleotides match TRBD1. The V gene's germline CDR1 is MNHEY and CDR2 SMNVEV (reference sequence). Trimming at V came to 6 bases and at J to 7 bases, leaving 12 bases not matched to a gene. This CDR3 has 15 residues. CDR3 sequence reads: CASRHTQTGWNEQFF. DNA for the CDR3: TGTGCCAGCAGGCACACTCAGACAGGGTGGAATGAGCAGTTCTTC.

The chain combines TRBV6-6 with TRBJ1-1, with 11 positions matching TRBD1. V shed 6 bases, J shed 5 bases, and the junction held 8 bases outside the gene matches. The CDR3 has 15 residues. CDR1 is MNHNY, CDR2 SVGAGI, per germline (reference sequence). CDR3 sequence (DNA): TGTGCCAGCAGCCCAAGGGGACAGGGGGTTACTGAAGCTTTCTTT. It encodes CASSPRGQGVTEAFF.

This sequence joins TRBV4-1 and TRBJ1-5; 7 positions agree with TRBD1. Germline CDR1 MGHRA, CDR2 YSYEKL. This CDR3 comprises 17 residues. The V segment lost 1 base and the J segment 2 bases; nucleotides outside the gene matches: 8. CDR3 sequence (DNA): TGCGCCAGCAGCCAAGGAAGACAGGGCCTACGCAATCAGCCCCAGCATTTT. This codes for CASSQGRQGLRNQPQHF.

J is TRBJ1-1 and V is TRBV18; the match to TRBD1 covers 8 bases. The CDR3 contains 15 residues. The germline CDR1 and CDR2 sequences are KGHSH and LQKENI. J was trimmed by 0 bases and V by 3 bases; bases with no gene match: 3. CDR3 in DNA: TGTGCCAGCTCACCGAGGGGACAGGTGAACACTGAAGCTTTCTTT. Amino acid sequence: CASSPRGQVNTEAFF.

This clone was counted once. This rearrangement joins TRBV18 to TRBJ2-3, with D possibly matching TRBD1 (5 bases). The CDR3 runs to 15 residues. From germline, CDR1 is KGHSH and CDR2 LQKENI. Trimming cost V 2 bases and J 2 bases, with 11 bases left between them. Here the CDR3 DNA reads TGTGCCAGCTCACCAGAGGTCAGGGACACAGATACGCAGTATTTT. Encoded protein: CASSPEVRDTDTQYF.

The genes are TRBV5-1 and TRBJ1-1; TRBD1 agrees at 9 bases. Germline CDR1 SGHRS, CDR2 YFSETQ. J lost 1 base, V lost 3 bases, and 4 bases had no gene match. CDR3 length equals 15 residues. In DNA form, the CDR3 reads TGCGCCAGCAGCTGGGACAGGGCCCAGAACACTGAAGCTTTCTTT. Its translation: CASSWDRAQNTEAFF.

This sequence joins TRBV28 and TRBJ2-7; 9 positions agree with TRBD2. The CDR3 runs 15 residues. V shed 4 bases, J shed 5 bases, and the junction held 9 bases outside the gene matches. Germline loops: CDR1 MDHEN, CDR2 SYDVKM. This CDR3 reads CASSSGLAPNHEQYF. The CDR3 nucleotides read TGTGCCAGCAGTTCGGGACTAGCCCCCAACCACGAGCAGTACTTC.

The rearrangement uses TRBV25-1 and TRBJ2-7; TRBD2 aligns across 11 bases. There are 16 residues in the CDR3. J was trimmed by 0 bases and V by 4 bases; bases with no gene match: 5. The germline CDR1 and CDR2 sequences are MGHDK and SYGVNS. The DNA of the CDR3 is TGTGCCAGCAGTGGGACTAGCGGGCAGAGCTCCTACGAGCAGTACTTC. Protein product: CASSGTSGQSSYEQYF.

The gene calls are TRBV5-1 and TRBJ2-7, with 7 positions matching TRBD1. CDR1 is SGHRS, CDR2 YFSETQ, per germline. V shed 2 bases, J shed 2 bases, and the junction held 7 bases outside the gene matches. This CDR3 is 15 amino acids long. Here the CDR3 DNA reads TGCGCCAGCAGCTTTCTAGGGGGCTCAGCCTACGAGCAGTACTTC. Translation: CASSFLGGSAYEQYF.

This rearrangement joins TRBV18 to TRBJ2-7; 10 bases agree with TRBD1. The junction had 7 bases not matched to a gene; V was cut back by 3 bases and J by 5 bases. The CDR3 extends over 15 amino acids. The germline V gene encodes CDR1 KGHSH and CDR2 LQKENI. The CDR3 DNA reads TGTGCCAGCTCACCTAACGACAGGGGGCTCAACGAGCAGTACTTC. It codes for CASSPNDRGLNEQYF.